A single sample gave rise to the 25 T cell receptor beta chains below, sequenced in a study of T-cell memory formation after mild COVID-19. Using its own MiXCR run on the 5' RACE reads, TCRdb lists one record per CDR3 protein. The sample includes around 210,000 distinct CDR3 sequences, around 8.8% of them seen just once. The sample consisted of PBMCs or a T cell subset sorted from them (not recorded which). These receptors came from a man between 18 and 35 years old who had mild COVID-19 (a few samples of this study predate the infection). Cell type and time point are not known.

The chain combines TRBV7-2 with TRBJ1-1, with no clear D. Germline loops: CDR1 SGHTA, CDR2 FQGNSA. CDR3 size: 13 residues. Between the trimmed V and J ends, which lost 5 bases and 9 bases, there was a span of 16 bases. Here the CDR3 reads CASSALPRSQAFF. CDR3 nucleotides: TGTGCCAGCAGCGCACTCCCACGGTCACAAGCTTTCTTT.

J is TRBJ1-6 and V is TRBV7-9; D remains unclear. Germline loops: CDR1 SEHNR, CDR2 FQNEAQ (reference sequence). The length of the CDR3 is 12 residues. V was pared by 1 base and J by 11 bases, with 6 bases between. The CDR3 loop reads CASSLGGAPLHF. The CDR3 DNA reads as TGTGCCAGCAGCTTAGGAGGAGCACCCCTCCACTTT.

This clonotype was counted at least ten times. The V call is TRBV9, the J call TRBJ2-1, with D maybe TRBD2 (6 bases). Germline CDR1 SGDLS, CDR2 YYNGEE. V dropped 4 bases and J dropped 5 bases, with 16 bases sitting between them. This CDR3 spans 15 amino acids. CDR3: CASSPPGLENNEQFF. CDR3 bases: TGTGCCAGCAGCCCCCCGGGACTGGAGAACAATGAGCAGTTCTTC.

This clonotype occurred a few times. The genes are TRBV4-3 and TRBJ2-7; the D is unclear. This CDR3 is 13 amino acids long. Trimming took off 0 bases at V and 6 bases at J, with 9 bases between the two ends. Germline loops: CDR1 LGHNA, CDR2 YSLEER. The CDR3 spells CASSQELRGEQYF. DNA of the CDR3: TGCGCCAGCAGCCAAGAACTGCGAGGCGAGCAGTACTTC.

This clonotype was observed a few times. The chain links TRBV29-1 to TRBJ2-5; tentatively, D is TRBD1 (6 bases). Trimming took 7 bases from V and 5 from J, leaving 11 bases between them. The germline CDR1 and CDR2 sequences are SQVTM and ANQGSEA. CDR3 length: 11 amino acids. The CDR3 here is CSATGRETQYF. The CDR3, as DNA: TGCAGCGCGACAGGTCGGGAGACCCAGTACTTC. The full variable domain, completed using reference TRBV29-1 and TRBJ2-5, is SAVISQKPSRDICQRGTSLTIQCQVDSQVTMMFWYRQQPGQSLTLIATANQGSEATYESGFVIDKFPISRPNLTFSTLTVSNMSPEDSSIYLCSATGRETQYFGPGTRLLVL.

V is TRBV14 and J is TRBJ2-1; TRBD2 might be the D (6 bases). CDR1 is SGHDN and CDR2 is FVKESK in the germline V gene. Between the trimmed V and J ends, which lost 2 bases and 7 bases, there was a span of 18 bases. CDR3 length: 16 amino acids. CDR3 coding DNA: TGTGCCAGCAGCCAACCCGGGGCGGGGAAAGGAAATGAGCAGTTCTTC. It codes for CASSQPGAGKGNEQFF.

The CDR3 nucleotides read TGTGCCAGCAGAACGGCGGGTGAGCAGTTCTTC. Protein product: CASRTAGEQFF. The chain uses TRBV7-8 and TRBJ2-1; a possible D gene is TRBD2 (5 bases). The CDR3 is 11 residues long. Deletions cut 6 bases from V and 9 bases from J, with 9 bases between. Germline V gene sequence: CDR1 SGHVS, CDR2 FQNEAQ.

This clonotype was found many times. The chain links TRBV12-3 or TRBV12-4 to TRBJ2-3, with D uncertain. The CDR3 totals 13 residues. V lost 5 bases and J 5 bases, leaving 11 bases between the germline ends. CDR3 sequence reads: CASSPPGVDTQYF. CDR3 DNA: TGTGCCAGCAGTCCTCCAGGTGTAGATACGCAGTATTTT.

This clonotype was seen a few times. In DNA, the CDR3 is TGTGCCAGCAGCCAAGAAGCGGGGGGAGGTCACAATGAGCAGTTCTTC. It is translated as CASSQEAGGGHNEQFF. The chain has TRBV4-2 and TRBJ2-1, with 9 bases fitting TRBD2. The V and J ends lost 0 bases and 5 bases, in that order; junction bases with no gene match: 5. Germline CDR1 is LGHNA and CDR2 is YNFKEQ. This CDR3 region has 16 residues.

The V call is TRBV18, the J call TRBJ1-1; D uncertain. Trimming took 2 bases from V and 0 from J, leaving 10 bases between them. Germline V gene sequence: CDR1 KGHSH, CDR2 LQKENI. This CDR3 region has 15 residues. CDR3 nucleotide sequence: TGTGCCAGCTCACCATTCGACACTATGAACACTGAAGCTTTCTTT. Its translation: CASSPFDTMNTEAFF. The whole variable domain, remainder taken from reference TRBV18 and TRBJ1-1, is NAGVMQNPRHLVRRRGQEARLRCSPMKGHSHVYWYRQLPEEGLKFMVYLQKENIIDESGMPKERFSAEFPKEGPSILRIQQVVRGDSAAYFCASSPFDTMNTEAFFGQGTRLTVV.

This clonotype was found many times. The V call is TRBV7-2, the J call TRBJ1-2; maybe TRBD1 (6 bases). The CDR3 runs 15 residues. The V end lost 5 bases, the J end lost 4 bases, and 17 bases lay between the germline ends. The germline V gene encodes CDR1 SGHTA and CDR2 FQGNSA. CDR3 nucleotide sequence: TGTGCCAGCAGCCGAGAGGGGGGCATAATCTATGGCTACACCTTC. This gives the protein CASSREGGIIYGYTF.

In its sample, this clonotype was seen many times. The chain combines TRBV4-3 with TRBJ1-6, with a possible D match to TRBD1 (5 bases). Trimming removed 6 bases at V and 6 bases at J, with 9 bases between. Germline V gene lookup returns CDR1 LGHNA and CDR2 YSLEER. The CDR3 runs 13 residues. In nucleotides, the CDR3 is TGCGCCAGCAGTATGCAGGGTAATTCACCCCTCCACTTT. It specifies CASSMQGNSPLHF.

The V and J genes are TRBV12-3 or TRBV12-4 and TRBJ2-7, with 7 bases aligning to TRBD1. V lost 3 bases and J lost 6; bases outside the gene matches: 5. The CDR3 consists of 13 residues. CDR3 amino acids: CASSFEGAVEQYV. The CDR3 nucleotides read TGTGCCAGCAGTTTTGAGGGGGCCGTCGAGCAGTACGTC.

In nucleotides, the CDR3 is TGCAGCGTTGCGGTAGGGGGCAACACAGATACGCAGTATTTT. It codes for CSVAVGGNTDTQYF. V and J are TRBV29-1 and TRBJ2-3; 7 bases are a match to TRBD1. J lost 2 bases, V lost 4 bases, and 6 bases had no gene match. From germline, CDR1 is SQVTM and CDR2 ANQGSEA. This CDR3 contains 14 residues.

The J gene is TRBJ2-7, the V gene TRBV6-2 or TRBV6-3, with D possibly matching TRBD1 (5 bases). The germline V gene encodes CDR1 MNHEY and CDR2 SVGEGT. The CDR3 sequence is 13 residues long. Trimming removed 8 bases from V and 7 bases from J, with 18 bases in between. The CDR3 protein is CASLGQPIGEQYF. CDR3 nucleotides: TGTGCCAGCCTTGGACAACCTATAGGGGAGCAGTACTTC.

In its sample, this clonotype was seen a few times. V usage is TRBV2 and J usage is TRBJ2-2; a weak D match, TRBD2 (5 bases). V was clipped by 5 bases and J by 4 bases, with 14 bases between them. The CDR3 consists of 15 residues. The germline gives CDR1 SNHLY, CDR2 FYNNEI. As DNA, the CDR3 is TGTGCCAGCAGTCTTAGCGATTCGGGCACCGGGGAGCTGTTTTTT. It specifies CASSLSDSGTGELFF.

The J gene is TRBJ2-1, the V gene TRBV11-3; D possibly uses TRBD1 or TRBD2 (5 bases each). There are 13 residues in the CDR3. Trimming cost V 2 bases and J 6 bases, with 8 bases left between them. Germline CDR1 is SGHNT and CDR2 is YENEEA. CDR3 region: CASSLRGANEQFF. DNA for the CDR3: TGTGCCAGCAGCTTAAGAGGGGCCAATGAGCAGTTCTTC.

This clonotype appeared many times. V is TRBV6-1 and J is TRBJ1-2, with 8 bases aligning to TRBD1. V dropped 2 bases and J dropped 7; count of bases not matched to a gene: 9. The CDR3 sequence is 15 residues long. Germline V gene sequence: CDR1 MNHNS, CDR2 SASEGT. The CDR3 loop reads CASSESGQGAGGYTF. The DNA for the CDR3 is TGTGCCAGCAGTGAATCAGGGCAGGGGGCTGGTGGCTACACCTTC.

This rearrangement joins TRBV7-9 to TRBJ2-1; 8 bases agree with TRBD2. The CDR3 is made up of 16 amino acids. Germline assignment: CDR1 SEHNR and CDR2 FQNEAQ (reference sequence). V lost 5 bases, J lost 0 bases, and 6 bases stayed unmatched. For the CDR3, the DNA is TGTGCCAGCAGCGTAACGCGGGGGGCCTCCTACAATGAGCAGTTCTTC. It encodes CASSVTRGASYNEQFF.

This clonotype was seen a few times. This chain connects TRBV28 to TRBJ2-3, with D maybe TRBD1 (6 bases). With 4 bases removed from V and 6 bases from J, the gap between germline ends came to 20 bases. The CDR3 spans 16 residues. The germline CDR1 and CDR2 sequences are MDHEN and SYDVKM. In nucleotides, the CDR3 is TGTGCCAGCAGTTCCGAAGGTGGTGGGGGCGGGGATACGCAGTATTTT. The encoded protein is CASSSEGGGGGDTQYF.

A few counts support this clonotype. The V and J genes are TRBV21-1 and TRBJ2-7. TRBV21-1 constitutes a pseudogene. This CDR3 spans 14 amino acids. CDR3 DNA: TGTGCCAGCAGCAAATATGGACCCGACTACGAGCAGTACGTC. This encodes CASSKYGPDYEQYV.

This chain links TRBV7-9 with TRBJ2-5, with D possibly matching TRBD2 (5 bases). Germline assignment: CDR1 SEHNR and CDR2 FQNEAQ (reference sequence). The V end lost 5 bases, the J end lost 5 bases, and 12 bases lay between the germline ends. The CDR3 has 13 amino acids. The CDR3 loop reads CASSDGLVETQYF. The CDR3 nucleotides are TGTGCCAGCAGCGACGGACTTGTGGAGACCCAGTACTTC.

In DNA, the CDR3 is TGTGCCAGCGGGGTACACACCGGGGAGCTGTTTTTT. Protein product: CASGVHTGELFF. J is TRBJ2-2 and V is TRBV2; D is undetermined. The CDR3 covers 12 residues. Between the trimmed V and J ends, which lost 8 bases and 3 bases, there was a span of 7 bases. CDR1 and CDR2 (germline): SNHLY, FYNNEI.

CDR3 loop: CASSQVRGPYNEQFF. CDR3 DNA: TGTGCCAGCAGCCAAGTGAGGGGTCCCTACAATGAGCAGTTCTTC. V gene TRBV3-1 combines with J gene TRBJ2-1; TRBD1 or TRBD2 may be the D gene (5 bases each). This CDR3 spans 15 amino acids. The V end lost 1 base, the J end lost 2 bases, and 9 bases lay between the germline ends. The germline V gene encodes CDR1 LGHDT and CDR2 YNNKEL (reference sequence).

This clonotype has a handful of counts. The chain is built from TRBV6-2 or TRBV6-3 and TRBJ2-1, with D uncertain. V lost 4 bases and J 3 bases, leaving 4 bases between the germline ends. The CDR3 sequence is 12 residues long. The germline gives CDR1 MNHEY, CDR2 SVGEGT. CDR3 DNA sequence: TGTGCCAGCAGTTCCGACTACAATGAGCAGTTCTTC. Amino acids: CASSSDYNEQFF.